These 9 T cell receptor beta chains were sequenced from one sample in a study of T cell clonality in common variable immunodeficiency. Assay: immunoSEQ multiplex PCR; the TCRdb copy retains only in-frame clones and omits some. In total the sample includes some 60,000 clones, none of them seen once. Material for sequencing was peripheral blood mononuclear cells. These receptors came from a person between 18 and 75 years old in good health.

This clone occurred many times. The CDR3 sequence is CASSERLSSGRNEQFF. Partial CDR3 DNA: TGTGCCAGCAGTGAACGGTTGTCTAGCGGGAGGAATGAG. The chain carries TRBV6-1 and TRBJ2-1, with 11 bases identical to TRBD2. The read is 3 residues too short to cover the CDR3 end, so that end is filled in from the germline J gene. V lost 2 bases, J lost 7 bases, and 7 bases stayed unmatched. Germline CDR1 reads MNHNS; CDR2 reads SASEGT. The CDR3 sequence is 16 residues long.

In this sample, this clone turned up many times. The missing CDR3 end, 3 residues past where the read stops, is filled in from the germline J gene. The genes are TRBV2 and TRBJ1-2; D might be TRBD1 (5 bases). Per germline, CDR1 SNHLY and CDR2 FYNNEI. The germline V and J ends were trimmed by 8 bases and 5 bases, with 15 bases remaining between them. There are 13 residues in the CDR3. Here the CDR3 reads CASLKASGYGYTF. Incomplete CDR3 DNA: TGTGCCAGCTTAAAGGCGTCAGGGTATGGC. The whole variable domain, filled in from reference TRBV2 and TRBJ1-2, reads EPEVTQTPSHQVTQMGQEVILRCVPISNHLYFYWYRQILGQKVEFLVSFYNNEISEKSEIFDDQFSVERPDGSNFTLKIRSTKLEDSAMYFCASLKASGYGYTFGSGTRLTVV.

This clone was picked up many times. CDR3 DNA, as far as it was read: TGCGCCAGCCGTGCAGGGATGGCAACAGATACG. Encoded protein: CASRAGMATDT. From start to end, the CDR3 is CASRAGMATDTQYF. V usage is TRBV5-1 and J usage is TRBJ2-3; maybe TRBD1 (5 bases). The read ends 3 residues shy of where the CDR3 ends; the end is completed using the germline J gene. The V end was cut by 7 bases, the J end by 3 bases, with 15 bases between. This CDR3 comprises 14 residues. Per the germline V gene, CDR1 is SGHRS and CDR2 is YFSETQ.

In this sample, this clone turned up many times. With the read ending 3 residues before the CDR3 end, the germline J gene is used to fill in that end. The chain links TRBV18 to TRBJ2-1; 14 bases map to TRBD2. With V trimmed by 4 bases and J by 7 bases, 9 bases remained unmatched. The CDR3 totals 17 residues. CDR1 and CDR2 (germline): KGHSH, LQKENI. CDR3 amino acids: CASSHGTSGSGENEQFF. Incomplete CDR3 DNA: TGTGCCAGCTCACACGGGACTAGCGGGAGTGGTGAGAATGAG.

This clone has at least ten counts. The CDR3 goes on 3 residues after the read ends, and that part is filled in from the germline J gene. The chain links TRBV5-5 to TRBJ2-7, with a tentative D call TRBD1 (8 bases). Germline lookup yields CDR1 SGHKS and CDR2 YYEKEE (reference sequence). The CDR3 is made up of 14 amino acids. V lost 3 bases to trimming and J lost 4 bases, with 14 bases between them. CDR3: CASSYRGGGYEQYF. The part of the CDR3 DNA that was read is TGTGCCAGCAGCTACAGGGGGGGTGGATACGAG.

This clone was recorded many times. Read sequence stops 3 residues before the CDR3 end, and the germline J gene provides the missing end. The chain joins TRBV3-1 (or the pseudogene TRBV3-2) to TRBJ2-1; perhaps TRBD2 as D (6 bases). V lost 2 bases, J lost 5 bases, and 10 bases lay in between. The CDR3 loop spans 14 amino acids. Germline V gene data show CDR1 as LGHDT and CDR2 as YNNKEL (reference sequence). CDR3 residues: CASSQWRDDNEQFF. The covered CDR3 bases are TGTGCCAGCAGCCAATGGCGGGATGACAATGAG.

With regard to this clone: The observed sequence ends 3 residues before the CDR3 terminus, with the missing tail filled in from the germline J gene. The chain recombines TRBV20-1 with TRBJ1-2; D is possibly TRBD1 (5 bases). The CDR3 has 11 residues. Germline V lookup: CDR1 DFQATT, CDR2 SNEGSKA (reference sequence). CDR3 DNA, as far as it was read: TGCAGTGCTAGGAAGGGGCAGGCA. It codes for CSARKGQA. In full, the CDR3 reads CSARKGQAYTF.

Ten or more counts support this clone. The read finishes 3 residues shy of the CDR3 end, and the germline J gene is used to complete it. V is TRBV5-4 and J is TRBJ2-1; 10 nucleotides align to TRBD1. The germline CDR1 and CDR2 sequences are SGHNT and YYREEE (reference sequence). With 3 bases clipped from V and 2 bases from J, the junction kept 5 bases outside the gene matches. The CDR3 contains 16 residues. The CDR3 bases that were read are TGTGCCAGCAGCTCCACCGGGACAGGGGCCTACAATGAG. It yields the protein CASSSTGTGAYNE. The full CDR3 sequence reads CASSSTGTGAYNEQFF. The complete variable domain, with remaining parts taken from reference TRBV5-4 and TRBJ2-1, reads ETGVTQSPTHLIKTRGQQVTLRCSSQSGHNTVSWYQQALGQGPQFIFQYYREEENGRGNFPPRFSGLQFPNYSSELNVNALELDDSALYLCASSSTGTGAYNEQFFGPGTRLTVL.

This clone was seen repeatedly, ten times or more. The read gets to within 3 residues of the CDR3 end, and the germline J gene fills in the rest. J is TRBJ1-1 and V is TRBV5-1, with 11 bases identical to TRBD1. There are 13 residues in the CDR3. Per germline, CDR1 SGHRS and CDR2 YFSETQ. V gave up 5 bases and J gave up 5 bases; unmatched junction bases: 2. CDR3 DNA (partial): TGCGCCAGCAGGGGACAGGGGGATACTGAA. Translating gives CASRGQGDTE. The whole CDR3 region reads CASRGQGDTEAFF.